This T cell receptor beta chain was documented in a study of T cell repertoires in cytomegalovirus infection (dated by TCRdb to about 2019). Regarding the complete study: The peptide stimulations were aimed at well-studied HLA-B-restricted epitopes as well as recently identified HLA-C-restricted CMV epitopes, whose presentation resists viral immunomodulation. The HLA type of each donor mattered for the analysis, because public TCR beta signatures pointed to carriage of CMV infection along with the matching HLA type. Overall results and qualifications from the work: Carriers of CMV infection plus the relevant HLA type were discriminated by the cumulative frequency of public TCR beta family members in the study cohort and in an independent approximately 360-donor cohort. In the ex vivo response, HLA-C-restricted CMV-specific TCR beta clonotypes were dominant, and in two of eight donors the single most frequent clonotype came from this HLA-C-restricted group.

The treatment or condition label corresponds to: in vitro stimulation with specific CMV peptide epitopes to enrich CMV-specific T cells. This clonotype was counted ten times or more. This receptor's antigen is unknown. Per-base qualities were not stored, and no clone one base away is much larger. For this chain, trimming is 6 bases at the V end and 2 bases at the J end, and the number of junction bases without a gene match is 9. The CDR3 numbers 17 residues from cysteine through phenylalanine. Only the CDR3 DNA stays, 51 bases, in frame from base 1. The germline V gene yields SGHVS for CDR1 and FQNEAQ for CDR2. TCRdb records Illumina HiSeq 1500 as the sequencer. TCRdb reran the public reads through fastp at Q25 and MiXCR, keeping productive beta chains. Merged by CDR3 protein, the rows form single entries marked with the most common genes and DNA. Here the sample has around 360,000 distinct CDR3 sequences; just under 35% occur a single time. About 13% of the sample comes from the top ten.

Rearrangement joined TRBV7-8 to TRBJ2-2, with TRBD2 identical over 10 junction bases. Sequencing used cultured PBMCs, obtained from culture after CMV antigen stimulation. The TCR comes from a human donor in good health (CMV status not recorded). Some clones in this sample may be carry-over from other donors' samples. Here the CDR3 is given as CASSLGGLAVNTGELFF. The DNA sequence is given as TGTGCCAGCAGTCTAGGCGGACTAGCGGTTAACACCGGGGAGCTGTTTTTT.